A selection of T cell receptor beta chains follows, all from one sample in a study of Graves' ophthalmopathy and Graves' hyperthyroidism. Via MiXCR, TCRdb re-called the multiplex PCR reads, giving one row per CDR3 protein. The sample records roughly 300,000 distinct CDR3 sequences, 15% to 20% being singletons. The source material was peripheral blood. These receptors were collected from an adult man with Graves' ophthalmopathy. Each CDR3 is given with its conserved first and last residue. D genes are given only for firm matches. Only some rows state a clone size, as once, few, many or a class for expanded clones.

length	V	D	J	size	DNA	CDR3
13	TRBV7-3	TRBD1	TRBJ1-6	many	TGTGCCAGCAGCAGACAGGGGGATTCACCCCTCCACTTT	CASSRQGDSPLHF
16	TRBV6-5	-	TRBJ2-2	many	TGTGCCAGCAGTTATCTTGCAGGGACGAGCACCGGGGAGCTGTTTTTT	CASSYLAGTSTGELFF
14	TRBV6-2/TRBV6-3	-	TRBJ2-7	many	TGTGCCAGCAGTAAAGAGGGATCGTCCGACGAGCAGTACTTC	CASSKEGSSDEQYF
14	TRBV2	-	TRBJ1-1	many	TGTGCCAGCAGTGTGCCGGATAGGAACACTGAAGCTTTCTTT	CASSVPDRNTEAFF
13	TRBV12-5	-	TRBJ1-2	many	TGTGCTAGCGGACGGGAATATAACTATGGCTACACCTTC	CASGREYNYGYTF
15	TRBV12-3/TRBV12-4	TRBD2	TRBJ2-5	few	TGTGCCAGCAGTTGGGGACTAGCGACGAAAGAGACCCAGTACTTC	CASSWGLATKETQYF
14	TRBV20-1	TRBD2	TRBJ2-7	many	TGCAGTCCAATCCGGGGGAGGGCCCTCTCCGAGCAGTACTTC	CSPIRGRALSEQYF
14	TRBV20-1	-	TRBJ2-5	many	TGCAGTGCTAGGGGGGATCCCGCCCAAGAGACCCAGTACTTC	CSARGDPAQETQYF
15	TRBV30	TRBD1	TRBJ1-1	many	TGTGCCTCATCTGGGACAGGGGATCGGTTGGCTGAAGCTTTCTTT	CASSGTGDRLAEAFF
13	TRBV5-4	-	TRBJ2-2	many	TGTGCCAGCAGCTTGCCCGGGACAGGGGAGCTGTTTTTT	CASSLPGTGELFF
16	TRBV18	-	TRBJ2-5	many	TGTGCCAGCTCACCATTTTTTCTGGACAGCCAAGAGACCCAGTACTTC	CASSPFFLDSQETQYF
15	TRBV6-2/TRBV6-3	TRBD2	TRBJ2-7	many	TGTGCCAGCAGTTGGGAAGGACTAGCGGGAGCCGAGCAGTACTTC	CASSWEGLAGAEQYF
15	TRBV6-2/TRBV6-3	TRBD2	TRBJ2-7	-	TGTGCCAGCAGTCGGACTAGCCGGGTAATGGACGAGCAGTACTTC	CASSRTSRVMDEQYF
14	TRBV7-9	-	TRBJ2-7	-	TGTGCCAGCAGCATAGAGTGGGGGCCCTACGAGCAGTACTTC	CASSIEWGPYEQYF
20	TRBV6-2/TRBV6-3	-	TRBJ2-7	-	TGTGCCAAATGTCGGGACAGGGGCTTTAGAGGGCCTAGCGGGAACTACGAGCAGTACTTC	CAKCRDRGFRGPSGNYEQYF
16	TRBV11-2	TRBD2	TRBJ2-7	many	TGTGCCAGCAGCTTAGAGCGACTAGCGACCGTCTACGAGCAGTACTTC	CASSLERLATVYEQYF
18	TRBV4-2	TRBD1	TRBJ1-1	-	TGTGCCAGCAGCCTAGAGGCCGGGACAGGGACCAAGAACACTGAAGCTTTCTTT	CASSLEAGTGTKNTEAFF
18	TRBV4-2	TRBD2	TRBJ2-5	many	TGTGCCAGCAGCCCAGACCTGGGACTAGCGGGAGGAGAAGAGACCCAGTACTTC	CASSPDLGLAGGEETQYF
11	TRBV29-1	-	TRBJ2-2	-	TGCAGCGTTACTCGAACCGGGGAGCTGTTTTTT	CSVTRTGELFF
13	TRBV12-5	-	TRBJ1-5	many	TGTGCTAGTTCCATAGGGCTCTATCAGCCCCAGCATTTT	CASSIGLYQPQHF
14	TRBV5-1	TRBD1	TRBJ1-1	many	TGCGCCAGCAGCACGGGACAGATGAACACTGAAGCTTTCTTT	CASSTGQMNTEAFF
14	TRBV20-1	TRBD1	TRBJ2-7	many	TGCAGTGCCGAGAGGGACAGGGCATCCTACGAGCAGTACTTC	CSAERDRASYEQYF
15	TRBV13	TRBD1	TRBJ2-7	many	TGTGCCAGCAGCTCGTGGACAGGGGGCATGTACGAGCAGTACTTC	CASSSWTGGMYEQYF
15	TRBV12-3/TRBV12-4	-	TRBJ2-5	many	TGTGCCAGCAGTGGGCCAAGCGGTCGGCGTCAGACCCAGTACTTC	CASSGPSGRRQTQYF
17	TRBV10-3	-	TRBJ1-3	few	TGTGCCATCAGTGAGTCGTGGGGATCGGCGGCGGGAAACACCATATATTTT	CAISESWGSAAGNTIYF
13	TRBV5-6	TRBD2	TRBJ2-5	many	TGTGCCAGCAGCAGACTAGCCCACGAGACCCAGTACTTC	CASSRLAHETQYF
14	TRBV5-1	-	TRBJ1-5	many	TGCGCCAGCAGCCCCGGGACAAACAATCAGCCCCAGCATTTT	CASSPGTNNQPQHF
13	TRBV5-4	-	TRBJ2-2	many	TGTGCCAGCAGCTTAGACTACGTGGGGGAGCTGTTTTTT	CASSLDYVGELFF
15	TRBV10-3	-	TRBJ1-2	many	TGTGCCACCGAAACCCCGAGGGGCGAAGGGTATGGCTACACCTTC	CATETPRGEGYGYTF
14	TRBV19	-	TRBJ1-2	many	TGTGCCAGTAGTATCCTGCAGCTTAACTATGGCTACACCTTC	CASSILQLNYGYTF
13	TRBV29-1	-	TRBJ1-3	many	TGCAGCGTTGAGGAAAACTCTGGAAACACCATATATTTT	CSVEENSGNTIYF
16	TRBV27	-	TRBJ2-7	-	TGTGCCAGCAGTTTTCGACGGACGGAGGCAGCCTACGAGCAGTACTTC	CASSFRRTEAAYEQYF